The rows below give T cell receptor beta chains drawn from one sample of a study of blood T cell repertoires in COVID-19. Using immunoSEQ multiplex PCR, the repertoire was profiled, and TCRdb retains in-frame clones only, with some absent. The sample includes a few hundred thousand clones, around 89% seen only once; the top ten take more than 0.95%. Sequencing was carried out using PBMCs or T cells enriched from blood (not recorded which). These receptors all come from a woman under 30 who had recovered from COVID-19. The CDR3 runs from the conserved cysteine through the conserved F or W. D genes are given only for firm matches. For some rows the clone size is stated as once, few or many, or as a class when expanded; others skip it.

>.|TRBV5-6|TRBJ2-5|.
CASSSQETQYF
TGTGCCAGCAGCTCACAGGAGACCCAGTACTTC
>few|TRBV6-5|TRBJ2-7|.
CASSYLGQPYEQYF
TGTGCCAGCAGTTACCTTGGACAGCCCTACGAGCAGTACTTC
>.|TRBV12-3/TRBV12-4|TRBJ1-2|TRBD1
CASRRDSSYGYTF
TGTGCCAGCAGGAGGGACAGCTCCTATGGCTACACCTTC
>.|TRBV6-5|TRBJ1-2|.
CASSYSRIPYGYTF
TGTGCCAGCAGTTACTCGAGGATCCCCTATGGCTACACCTTC
>few|TRBV29-1|TRBJ2-1|.
CSVDRYNEQFF
TGCAGCGTTGACAGGTACAATGAGCAGTTCTTC
>.|TRBV6-5|TRBJ1-1|TRBD1
CASSRGQGDTEAFF
TGTGCCAGCAGTCGCGGACAGGGCGACACTGAAGCTTTCTTT
>.|TRBV14|TRBJ1-6|.
CASSQEVTGFNSPLHF
TGTGCCAGCAGCCAAGAGGTTACAGGGTTTAATTCACCCCTCCACTTT
>.|TRBV2|TRBJ2-5|TRBD2
CASSGARSGGEETQYF
TGTGCCAGCAGTGGGGCGAGGAGCGGGGGGGAAGAGACCCAGTACTTC
>.|TRBV6-5|TRBJ2-7|.
CASSYSGSRTYYEQYF
TGTGCCAGCAGTTACTCCGGCTCACGGACTTACTACGAGCAGTACTTC
>once|TRBV5-1|TRBJ2-3|TRBD1
CASSNGQGATDTQYF
TGCGCCAGCAGCAATGGACAGGGGGCAACAGATACGCAGTATTTT
>.|TRBV13|TRBJ1-1|TRBD1
CASSFRLKGAWGEAFF
TGTGCCAGCAGCTTTCGTTTAAAGGGGGCGTGGGGTGAAGCTTTCTTT
>few|TRBV28|TRBJ2-5|TRBD2
CASSHRTSGVETQYF
TGTGCCAGCAGTCACCGGACTAGCGGGGTAGAGACCCAGTACTTC
>.|TRBV4-1|TRBJ1-1|.
CASRMQGHTEAFF
TGCGCCAGCAGGATGCAGGGCCACACTGAAGCTTTCTTT
>.|TRBV18|TRBJ2-3|.
CASSGQNTDTQYF
TGTGCCAGCTCAGGACAGAACACAGATACGCAGTATTTT
>.|TRBV7-2|TRBJ2-5|.
CASMLTRYQETQYF
TGTGCCAGCATGCTAACTCGGTACCAAGAGACCCAGTACTTC
>.|TRBV28|TRBJ2-1|.
CASRPLAGYNEQFF
TGTGCCAGCAGACCTCTGGCGGGCTACAATGAGCAGTTCTTC
>.|TRBV27|TRBJ1-1|.
CASSQQGMNTEAFF
TGTGCCAGCAGCCAACAGGGTATGAACACTGAAGCTTTCTTT
>.|TRBV28|TRBJ1-1|.
CASRPGLNTEAFF
TGTGCCAGCAGGCCGGGATTGAACACTGAAGCTTTCTTT
>.|TRBV9|TRBJ2-2|TRBD2
CASSVGAGEGTGELFF
TGTGCCAGCAGCGTAGGAGCGGGGGAGGGCACCGGGGAGCTGTTTTTT
>.|TRBV5-4|TRBJ2-1|.
CASSLERINEQFF
TGTGCCAGCAGCTTGGAGAGAATAAATGAGCAGTTCTTC
>.|TRBV19|TRBJ2-7|.
CASSIGASGSYEQYF
TGTGCCAGTAGTATTGGGGCAAGCGGGTCCTACGAGCAGTACTTC
>.|TRBV6-1|TRBJ1-4|.
CASSVSVGDKGEKLFF
TGTGCCAGCAGTGTATCGGTCGGGGACAAGGGGGAAAAACTGTTTTTT
>.|TRBV30|TRBJ1-5|.
CAWSPDGNQPQHF
TGTGCCTGGAGTCCAGACGGGAATCAGCCCCAGCATTTT
>once|TRBV6-2/TRBV6-3|TRBJ1-6|.
CASSYPSGSSNSPLHF
TGTGCCAGCAGTTATCCTTCAGGGTCGAGTAATTCACCCCTCCACTTT
>.|TRBV30|TRBJ1-2|TRBD1
CAWGTGGDLRHILGYTF
TGTGCCTGGGGGACAGGGGGCGACCTAAGGCATATACTGGGCTACACCTTC
>.|TRBV2|TRBJ1-2|.
CASKLMGPDVLGGDGYTF
TGTGCCAGCAAACTAATGGGGCCGGATGTATTAGGGGGAGATGGCTACACCTTC
>.|TRBV7-9|TRBJ1-2|TRBD1
CASRPGTGGASYGYTF
TGTGCCAGCAGACCCGGGACAGGGGGCGCATCCTATGGCTACACCTTC
>.|TRBV5-6|TRBJ2-1|TRBD2
CASSTNGLVTFF
TGTGCCAGCAGCACCAACGGACTAGTCACGTTCTTC
>.|TRBV9|TRBJ2-5|.
CASSLSAVQETQYF
TGTGCCAGCAGCCTAAGCGCGGTACAAGAGACCCAGTACTTC
>.|TRBV27|TRBJ1-3|.
CASSPRAGVGNTIYF
TGTGCCAGCAGTCCCCGGGCAGGGGTAGGAAACACCATATATTTT
>.|TRBV10-3|TRBJ1-3|TRBD1
CAISVDRFSGNTIYF
TGTGCCATCAGTGTGGACAGGTTCTCTGGAAACACCATATATTTT
>.|TRBV19|TRBJ1-2|TRBD1
CASSPGGNYGYTF
TGTGCCAGTAGCCCAGGGGGAAACTATGGCTACACCTTC
>.|TRBV5-4|TRBJ2-1|TRBD2
CASSTGTSSFNEQFF
TGTGCCAGCAGCACCGGGACTAGCTCTTTCAATGAGCAGTTCTTC
>.|TRBV3-1/TRBV3-2|TRBJ2-5|.
CASSQYGETQYF
TGTGCCAGCAGCCAATACGGAGAGACCCAGTACTTC
>.|TRBV28|TRBJ1-4|TRBD1
CASSFHRGRANEKLFF
TGTGCCAGCAGTTTCCACAGGGGGCGGGCTAATGAAAAACTGTTTTTT
>.|TRBV4-2|TRBJ1-1|TRBD1
CASSPPPGQGLGNAFF
TGTGCCAGCAGCCCCCCCCCGGGACAGGGGCTCGGGAACGCTTTCTTT
>.|TRBV27|TRBJ1-5|.
CASSPGGRPQHF
TGTGCCAGCAGTCCCGGAGGTCGGCCCCAGCATTTT
>.|TRBV15|TRBJ2-2|TRBD1
CATTQGALLPGELFF
TGTGCCACCACGCAGGGGGCGTTACTCCCCGGGGAGCTGTTTTTT
>.|TRBV5-1|TRBJ2-1|TRBD2
CASSHPELAGVYNEQFF
TGCGCCAGCAGCCACCCCGAGCTAGCGGGGGTCTACAATGAGCAGTTCTTC
>once|TRBV6-5|TRBJ1-1|.
CASRQTLNTEAFF
TGTGCCAGCAGACAGACCTTAAACACTGAAGCTTTCTTT
>.|TRBV27|TRBJ1-5|.
CASSLSYGQPQHF
TGTGCCAGCAGTTTATCGTATGGCCAGCCCCAGCATTTT
>.|TRBV27|TRBJ2-7|.
CASSFTMRGGEYEQYF
TGTGCCAGCAGTTTTACGATGCGCGGGGGCGAATACGAGCAGTACTTC
>.|TRBV5-6|TRBJ2-1|TRBD1
CASSPPTGYNEQFF
TGTGCCAGCAGCCCCCCGACAGGGTACAATGAGCAGTTCTTC
>.|TRBV6-2/TRBV6-3|TRBJ2-1|TRBD2
CASSTSGGPNEQFF
TGTGCCAGCAGTACTAGCGGGGGGCCCAATGAGCAGTTCTTC
>.|TRBV19|TRBJ2-7|TRBD1
CASSIDWDRRYFYEQYF
TGTGCCAGTAGTATAGATTGGGACAGGCGGTACTTCTACGAGCAGTACTTC
>.|TRBV4-1|TRBJ2-5|.
CASSQFQGREEETQYF
TGCGCCAGCAGCCAGTTTCAGGGAAGGGAGGAAGAGACCCAGTACTTC
>.|TRBV4-3|TRBJ1-5|.
CASSLQVNQPQHF
TGCGCCAGCAGCCTACAGGTTAATCAGCCCCAGCATTTT
>.|TRBV18|TRBJ2-3|.
CASSPLTVTDTQYF
TGTGCCAGCTCACCACTGACAGTCACAGATACGCAGTATTTT
>.|TRBV7-2|TRBJ1-2|.
CASTQEVAPYGYTF
TGTGCCAGCACTCAGGAGGTAGCCCCCTATGGCTACACCTTC
>.|TRBV7-9|TRBJ1-4|.
CATTTSSNEKLFF
TGTGCCACTACGACATCCTCTAATGAAAAACTGTTTTTT
>.|TRBV7-8|TRBJ2-3|TRBD1
CASSRGGSRTDTQYF
TGTGCCAGCAGCCGAGGGGGCTCACGCACAGATACGCAGTATTTT
>.|TRBV18|TRBJ1-2|TRBD1
CASSSGQGMGYTF
TGTGCCAGCTCAAGCGGACAGGGGATGGGCTACACCTTC
>.|TRBV24-1|TRBJ2-2|.
CATSGSTGELFF
TGTGCCACTTCCGGGAGCACCGGGGAGCTGTTTTTT
>.|TRBV15|TRBJ1-2|.
CATSREQANYGYTF
TGTGCCACCAGCAGAGAACAGGCTAACTATGGCTACACCTTC
>.|TRBV28|TRBJ1-3|TRBD1
CASSWGQAGNTIYF
TGTGCCAGCAGCTGGGGACAGGCTGGAAACACCATATATTTT
>.|TRBV18|TRBJ1-2|.
CASSPDRYYGYTF
TGTGCCAGCTCCCCGGACAGATACTATGGCTACACCTTC
>.|TRBV5-8|TRBJ1-6|TRBD1
CASSLTGDSPLHF
TGTGCCAGCAGCTTGACAGGGGATTCACCCCTCCACTTT
>few|TRBV29-1|TRBJ1-5|.
CSVAGGAGQPQHF
TGCAGCGTTGCAGGAGGGGCCGGACAGCCCCAGCATTTT